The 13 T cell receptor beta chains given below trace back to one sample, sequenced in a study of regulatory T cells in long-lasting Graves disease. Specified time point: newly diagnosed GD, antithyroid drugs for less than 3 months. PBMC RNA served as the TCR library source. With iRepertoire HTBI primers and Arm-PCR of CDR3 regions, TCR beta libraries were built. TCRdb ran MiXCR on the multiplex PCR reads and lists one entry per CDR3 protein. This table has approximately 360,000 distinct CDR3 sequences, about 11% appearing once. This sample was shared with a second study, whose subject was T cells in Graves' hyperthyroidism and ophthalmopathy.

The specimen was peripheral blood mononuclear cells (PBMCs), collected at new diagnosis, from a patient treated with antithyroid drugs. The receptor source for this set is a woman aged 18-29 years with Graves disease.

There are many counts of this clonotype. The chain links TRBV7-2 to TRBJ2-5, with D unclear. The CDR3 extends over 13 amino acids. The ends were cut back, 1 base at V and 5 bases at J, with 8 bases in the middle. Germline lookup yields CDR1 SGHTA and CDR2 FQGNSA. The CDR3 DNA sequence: TGTGCCAGCAGCTTAGACTTAGGGGAGACCCAGTACTTC. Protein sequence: CASSLDLGETQYF.

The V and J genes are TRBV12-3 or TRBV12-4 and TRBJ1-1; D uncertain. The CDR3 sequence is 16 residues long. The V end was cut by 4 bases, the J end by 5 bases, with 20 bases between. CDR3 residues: CASSYLFGRMGTEAFF. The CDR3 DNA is TGTGCCAGCAGTTACCTTTTCGGCAGGATGGGGACTGAAGCTTTCTTT.

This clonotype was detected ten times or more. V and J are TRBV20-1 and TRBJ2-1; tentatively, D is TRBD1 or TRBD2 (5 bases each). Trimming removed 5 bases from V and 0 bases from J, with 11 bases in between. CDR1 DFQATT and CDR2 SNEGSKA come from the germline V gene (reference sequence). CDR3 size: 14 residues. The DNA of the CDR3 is TGCAGTGCTTCGAGGGGACCCTCCTACAATGAGCAGTTCTTC. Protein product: CSASRGPSYNEQFF.

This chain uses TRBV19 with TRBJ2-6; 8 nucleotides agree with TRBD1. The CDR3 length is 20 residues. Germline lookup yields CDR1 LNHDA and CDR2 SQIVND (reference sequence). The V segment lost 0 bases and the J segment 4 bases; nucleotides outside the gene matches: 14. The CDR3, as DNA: TGTGCCAGTAGTATAGATGGGCCAGGGGGCATGGGGAGAGGGGCCAACGTCCTGACTTTC. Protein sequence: CASSIDGPGGMGRGANVLTF.

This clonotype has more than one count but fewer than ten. As DNA, the CDR3 is TGCGCCAGCAGCCCACAGATGATAAAAGAGACCCAGTACTTC. This sequence encodes CASSPQMIKETQYF. The rearrangement links TRBV5-1 to TRBJ2-5; D call uncertain. This CDR3 is built from 14 residues. Trimming pared 4 bases from V and 3 bases from J, leaving 13 bases between. CDR1 is SGHRS, CDR2 YFSETQ, per germline. Full variable domain (remainder filled in from reference TRBV5-1 and TRBJ2-5): KAGVTQTPRYLIKTRGQQVTLSCSPISGHRSVSWYQQTPGQGLQFLFEYFSETQRNKGNFPGRFSGRQFSNSRSEMNVSTLELGDSALYLCASSPQMIKETQYFGPGTRLLVL.

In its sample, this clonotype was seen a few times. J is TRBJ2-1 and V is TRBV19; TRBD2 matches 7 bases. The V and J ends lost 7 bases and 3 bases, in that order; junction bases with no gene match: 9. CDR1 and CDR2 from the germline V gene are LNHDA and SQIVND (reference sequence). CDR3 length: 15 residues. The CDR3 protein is CASNPGGGLYNEQFF. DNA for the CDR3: TGTGCCAGTAACCCTGGCGGGGGACTCTACAATGAGCAGTTCTTC.

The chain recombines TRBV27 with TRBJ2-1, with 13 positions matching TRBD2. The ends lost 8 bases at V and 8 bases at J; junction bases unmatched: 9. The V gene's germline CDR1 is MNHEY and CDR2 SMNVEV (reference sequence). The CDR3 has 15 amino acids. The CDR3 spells CASGLAGAPTYEQFF. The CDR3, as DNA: TGTGCCAGCGGACTAGCGGGGGCGCCTACGTATGAGCAGTTCTTC.

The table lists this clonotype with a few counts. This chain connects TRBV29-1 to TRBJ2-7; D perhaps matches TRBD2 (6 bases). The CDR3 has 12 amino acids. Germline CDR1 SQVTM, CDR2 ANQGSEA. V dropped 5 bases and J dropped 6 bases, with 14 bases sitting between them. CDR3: CSVSGEHFEQYF. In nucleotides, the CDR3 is TGCAGCGTTTCGGGGGAACACTTCGAGCAGTACTTC.

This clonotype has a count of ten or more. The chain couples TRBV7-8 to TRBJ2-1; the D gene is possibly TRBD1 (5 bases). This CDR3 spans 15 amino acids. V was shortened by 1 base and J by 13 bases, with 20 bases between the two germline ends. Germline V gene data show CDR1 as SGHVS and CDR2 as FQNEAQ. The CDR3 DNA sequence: TGTGCCAGCAGCTTAGGTCAGGGCCCCCGAGACCTACAGTTCTTC. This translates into CASSLGQGPRDLQFF.

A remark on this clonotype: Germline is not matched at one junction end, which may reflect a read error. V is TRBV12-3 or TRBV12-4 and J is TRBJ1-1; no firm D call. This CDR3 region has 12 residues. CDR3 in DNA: TGTGCCAGCAGCACCTCTAGCGCTGAGGCTTTCTTT. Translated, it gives CASSTSSAEAFF.

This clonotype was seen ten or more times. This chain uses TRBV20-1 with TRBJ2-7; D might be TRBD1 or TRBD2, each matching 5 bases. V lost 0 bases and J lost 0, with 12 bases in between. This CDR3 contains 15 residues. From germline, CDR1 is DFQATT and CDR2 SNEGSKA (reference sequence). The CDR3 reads CSARDRGRASYEQYV. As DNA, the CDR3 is TGCAGTGCTAGAGATCGGGGACGAGCCTCCTACGAGCAGTACGTC.

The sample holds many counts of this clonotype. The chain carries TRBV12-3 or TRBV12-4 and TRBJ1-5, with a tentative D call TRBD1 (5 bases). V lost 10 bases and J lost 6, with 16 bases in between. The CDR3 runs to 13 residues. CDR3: CATSNSGFQPQHF. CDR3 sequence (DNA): TGTGCCACCTCAAACTCAGGGTTTCAGCCCCAGCATTTT.

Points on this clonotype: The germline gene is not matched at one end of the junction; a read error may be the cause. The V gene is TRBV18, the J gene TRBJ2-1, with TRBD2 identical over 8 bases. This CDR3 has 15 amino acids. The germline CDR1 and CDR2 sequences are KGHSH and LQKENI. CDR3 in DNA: TGTGCCAGCTCACCACTCAGCGGGAGTGAGAATGCGCAGTTCTTC. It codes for CASSPLSGSENAQFF.